This TCR beta chain was recovered during a study of shared clonotypes between healthy human individuals. Sequencing was performed with immunoSEQ multiplex PCR; in TCRdb, only in-frame clones are kept and a portion is missing. The sample carries 2 million to 2.5 million clones, approximately 95% recorded once. V dropped 4 bases and J dropped 4 bases, with 10 bases sitting between them. This CDR3 contains 13 residues. Germline loops: CDR1 SGDLS, CDR2 YYNGEE. CD45RA+ naive and CD45RA-negative memory subsets were separated from CD4+ cells. The TCR sequence derives from a man younger than 30 in good health. Sequences were obtained from naive CD4+ T cells sorted from blood. The subset is: CD45RA+ positively selected. The V and J genes are TRBV9 and TRBJ2-3; D possibly matches TRBD1 or TRBD2 (5 bases each). The DNA for the CDR3 is TGTGCCAGCAGCTCCCGAGGGGCAGATACGCAGTATTTT. It codes for CASSSRGADTQYF.